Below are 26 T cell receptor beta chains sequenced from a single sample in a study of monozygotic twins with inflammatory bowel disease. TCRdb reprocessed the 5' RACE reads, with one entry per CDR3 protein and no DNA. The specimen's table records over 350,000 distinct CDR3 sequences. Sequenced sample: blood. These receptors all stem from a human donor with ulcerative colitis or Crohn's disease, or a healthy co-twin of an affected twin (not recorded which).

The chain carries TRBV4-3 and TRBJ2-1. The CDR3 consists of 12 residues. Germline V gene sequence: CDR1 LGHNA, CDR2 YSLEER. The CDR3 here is CASSQGWHEQFF.

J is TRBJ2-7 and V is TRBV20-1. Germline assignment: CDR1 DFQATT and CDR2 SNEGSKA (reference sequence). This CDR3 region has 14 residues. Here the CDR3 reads CSAMLGGSSYEQYF.

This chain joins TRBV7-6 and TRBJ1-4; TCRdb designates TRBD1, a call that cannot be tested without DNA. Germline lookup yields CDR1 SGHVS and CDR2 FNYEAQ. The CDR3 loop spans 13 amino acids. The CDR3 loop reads CASSWGPNEKLFF.

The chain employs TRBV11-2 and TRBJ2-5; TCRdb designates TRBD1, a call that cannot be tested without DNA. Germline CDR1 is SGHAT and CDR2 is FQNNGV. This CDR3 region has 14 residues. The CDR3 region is CASSPGLDQETQYF.

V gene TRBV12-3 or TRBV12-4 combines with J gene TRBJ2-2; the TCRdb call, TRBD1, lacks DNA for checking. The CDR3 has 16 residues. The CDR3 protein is CASSYGTGIDTGELFF.

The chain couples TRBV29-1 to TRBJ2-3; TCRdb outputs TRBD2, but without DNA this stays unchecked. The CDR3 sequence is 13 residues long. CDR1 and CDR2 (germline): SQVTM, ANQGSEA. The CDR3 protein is CSVDSPPTDTQYF.

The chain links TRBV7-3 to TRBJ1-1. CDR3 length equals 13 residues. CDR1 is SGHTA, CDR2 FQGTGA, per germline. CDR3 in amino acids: CASSYGQNAEAFF.

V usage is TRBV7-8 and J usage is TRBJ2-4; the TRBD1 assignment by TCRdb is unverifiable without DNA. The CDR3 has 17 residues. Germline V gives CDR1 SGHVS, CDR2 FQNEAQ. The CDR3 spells CASSGTVLTQAKNIQYF.

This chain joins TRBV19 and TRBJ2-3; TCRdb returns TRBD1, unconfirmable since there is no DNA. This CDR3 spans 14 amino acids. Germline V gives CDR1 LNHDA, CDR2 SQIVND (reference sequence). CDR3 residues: CASSMTGSTDTQYF.

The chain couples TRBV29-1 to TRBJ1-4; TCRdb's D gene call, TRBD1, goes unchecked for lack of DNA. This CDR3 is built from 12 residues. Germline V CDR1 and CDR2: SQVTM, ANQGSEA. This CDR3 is CSVGQGREKLFF.

This CDR3 is CASSTRQGAPEAFF. The chain combines TRBV11-1 with TRBJ1-1; checking the TCRdb D call of TRBD1 is not possible without DNA. CDR3 length equals 14 residues. Germline CDR1 and CDR2: SGHAT and FQDESV (reference sequence).

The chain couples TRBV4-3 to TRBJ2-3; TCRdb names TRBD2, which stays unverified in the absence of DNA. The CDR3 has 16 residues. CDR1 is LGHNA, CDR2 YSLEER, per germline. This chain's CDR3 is CASSQVGSGGKDTQYF.

CDR3 residues: CASSAGQGAGETQYF. The chain recombines TRBV5-1 with TRBJ2-5; TCRdb outputs TRBD1, but without DNA this stays unchecked. The V gene's germline CDR1 is SGHRS and CDR2 YFSETQ. The CDR3 is 15 residues long.

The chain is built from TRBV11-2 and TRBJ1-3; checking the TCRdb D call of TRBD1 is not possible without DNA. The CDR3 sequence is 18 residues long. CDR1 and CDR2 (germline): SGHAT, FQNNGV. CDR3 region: CASSYGPGQGRSGNTIYF.

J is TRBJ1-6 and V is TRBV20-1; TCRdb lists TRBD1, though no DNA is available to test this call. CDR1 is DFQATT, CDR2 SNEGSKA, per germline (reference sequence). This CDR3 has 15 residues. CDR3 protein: CSARGGGAPSSPLHF.

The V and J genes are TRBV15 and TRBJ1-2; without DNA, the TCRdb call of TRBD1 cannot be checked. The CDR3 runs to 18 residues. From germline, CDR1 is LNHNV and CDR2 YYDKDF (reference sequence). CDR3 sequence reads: CATSPGPITGLLNYGYTF.

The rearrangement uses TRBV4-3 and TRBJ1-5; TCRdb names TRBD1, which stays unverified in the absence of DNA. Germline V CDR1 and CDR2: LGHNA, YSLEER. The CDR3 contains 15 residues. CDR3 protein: CASSQEGGFGQPQHF.

This CDR3 is CASSLARQGSYNEQFF. This chain connects TRBV5-4 to TRBJ2-1; TCRdb gives TRBD1 as the D gene, but with no DNA this cannot be confirmed. The CDR3 runs 16 residues. CDR1 is SGHNT, CDR2 YYREEE, per germline (reference sequence). The full variable domain, its missing parts supplied by reference TRBV5-4 and TRBJ2-1, is ETGVTQSPTHLIKTRGQQVTLRCSSQSGHNTVSWYQQALGQGPQFIFQYYREEENGRGNFPPRFSGLQFPNYSSELNVNALELDDSALYLCASSLARQGSYNEQFFGPGTRLTVL.

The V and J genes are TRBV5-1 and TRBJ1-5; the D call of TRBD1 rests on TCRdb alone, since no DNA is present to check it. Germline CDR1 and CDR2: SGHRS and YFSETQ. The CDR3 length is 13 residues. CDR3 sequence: CASSPGTEQPQHF.

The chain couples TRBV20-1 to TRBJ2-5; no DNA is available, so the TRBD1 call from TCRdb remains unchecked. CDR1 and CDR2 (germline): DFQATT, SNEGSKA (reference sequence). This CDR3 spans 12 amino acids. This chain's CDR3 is CSARTGRETQYF.

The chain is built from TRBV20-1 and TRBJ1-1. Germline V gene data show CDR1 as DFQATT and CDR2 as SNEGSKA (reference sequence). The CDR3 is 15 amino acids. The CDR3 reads CSARGRTKGSWGAFF.

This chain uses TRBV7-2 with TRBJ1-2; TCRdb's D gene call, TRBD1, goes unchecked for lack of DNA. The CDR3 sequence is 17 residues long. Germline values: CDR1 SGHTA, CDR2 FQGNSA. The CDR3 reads CASSPPAGGQGIYGYTF. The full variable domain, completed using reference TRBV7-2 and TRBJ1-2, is GAGVSQSPSNKVTEKGKDVELRCDPISGHTALYWYRQSLGQGLEFLIYFQGNSAPDKSGLPSDRFSAERTGGSVSTLTIQRTQQEDSAVYLCASSPPAGGQGIYGYTFGSGTRLTVV.

The CDR3 is CASSEGDSAYNEQFF. The J gene is TRBJ2-1, the V gene TRBV7-2; the D gene TCRdb calls, TRBD1, cannot be checked with no DNA. Germline V gives CDR1 SGHTA, CDR2 FQGNSA. The CDR3 extends over 15 amino acids. The variable domain in full, with the rest retrieved from reference TRBV7-2 and TRBJ2-1, is GAGVSQSPSNKVTEKGKDVELRCDPISGHTALYWYRQSLGQGLEFLIYFQGNSAPDKSGLPSDRFSAERTGGSVSTLTIQRTQQEDSAVYLCASSEGDSAYNEQFFGPGTRLTVL.

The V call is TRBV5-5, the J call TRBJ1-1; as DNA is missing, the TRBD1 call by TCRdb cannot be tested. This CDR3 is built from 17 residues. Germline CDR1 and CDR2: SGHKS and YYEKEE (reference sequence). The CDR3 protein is CASSLTGQLNMNTEAFF.

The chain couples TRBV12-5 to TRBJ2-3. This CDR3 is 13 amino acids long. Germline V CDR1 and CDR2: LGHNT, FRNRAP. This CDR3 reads CASGLVGTDTQYF.

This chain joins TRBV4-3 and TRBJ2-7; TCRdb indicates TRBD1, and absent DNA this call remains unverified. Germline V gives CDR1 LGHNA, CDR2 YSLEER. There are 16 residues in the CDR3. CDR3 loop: CASSQEYRGRVDEQYF.